Each of the 14 T cell receptor beta chains below was sequenced from the same sample in a study of blood T cell repertoires in COVID-19. Profiling relied on immunoSEQ multiplex PCR, and the TCRdb table lists in-frame clones only, not all of them. The top ten hold 1.5% to 2% of the sample, which has a few hundred thousand clones, around nine tenths seen once. Sequenced material: PBMCs or T cells enriched from blood (not recorded which). The receptors come from a woman aged 35 to 49 who had recovered from COVID-19.

The chain couples TRBV6-5 to TRBJ1-1, with a tentative D call TRBD1 (5 bases). The CDR3 runs to 16 residues. Trimming took 0 bases from V and 1 from J, leaving 12 bases between them. Germline CDR1 is MNHEY and CDR2 is SVGAGI. The CDR3 here is CASSYSPRAENTEAFF. In nucleotides, the CDR3 is TGTGCCAGCAGTTACTCCCCCAGGGCAGAGAACACTGAAGCTTTCTTT.

The genes are TRBV5-4 and TRBJ2-1, with TRBD2 identical over 7 bases. Germline assignment: CDR1 SGHNT and CDR2 YYREEE (reference sequence). The CDR3 loop spans 17 amino acids. V was clipped by 3 bases and J by 7 bases; unmatched bases: 16. The CDR3: CASSWALAREGQNEQFF. In nucleotides, the CDR3 is TGTGCCAGCAGCTGGGCCCTAGCCAGGGAGGGCCAGAATGAGCAGTTCTTC.

V usage is TRBV6-5 and J usage is TRBJ2-1; 8 bases are shared with TRBD2. There are 16 residues in the CDR3. In germline, CDR1 is MNHEY, CDR2 SVGAGI. With 0 bases clipped from V and 6 bases from J, the junction kept 7 bases outside the gene matches. The chain's CDR3 is CASSYSSIAGSNEQFF. Here the CDR3 DNA reads TGTGCCAGCAGTTACTCGTCGATAGCGGGGAGCAATGAGCAGTTCTTC.

V and J are TRBV5-4 and TRBJ2-5, with D perhaps TRBD1 (6 bases). CDR1 and CDR2 from the germline V gene are SGHNT and YYREEE (reference sequence). This CDR3 has 14 residues. Trimming shortened V by 0 bases and J by 7 bases, and 13 bases separated the two germline ends. CDR3: CASSLEGERGTQYF. The CDR3 nucleotides read TGTGCCAGCAGCTTGGAGGGGGAGAGGGGGACCCAGTACTTC.

The gene calls are TRBV7-2 and TRBJ1-4, with 7 nucleotides matching TRBD1. This CDR3 region has 16 residues. Germline CDR1 and CDR2: SGHTA and FQGNSA. With V trimmed by 1 base and J by 3 bases, 5 bases remained unmatched. The CDR3 DNA is TGTGCCAGCAGCTTAGAAGGGGGCCGGGCTAATGAAAAACTGTTTTTT. Translation: CASSLEGGRANEKLFF.

The chain uses TRBV7-2 and TRBJ1-1, with D unclear. The CDR3 has 13 amino acids. Germline assignment: CDR1 SGHTA and CDR2 FQGNSA. Trimming pared 7 bases from V and 4 bases from J, leaving 13 bases between. This CDR3 is CASTFAPGTEAFF. CDR3 DNA sequence: TGTGCCAGCACCTTTGCCCCAGGCACTGAAGCTTTCTTT.

The gene calls are TRBV24-1 and TRBJ2-5; D is perhaps TRBD2 (6 bases). The germline CDR1 and CDR2 sequences are KGHDR and SFDVKD. With 4 bases removed from V and 11 bases from J, the gap between germline ends came to 22 bases. The CDR3 spans 15 residues. CDR3 nucleotide sequence: TGTGCCACCAGTGACAGGCTAGCGCCTGTTGAGGAGCAGTACTTC. Its protein product is CATSDRLAPVEEQYF.

This chain links TRBV12-3 or TRBV12-4 with TRBJ2-1, with a weak D call TRBD1 (5 bases). This CDR3 is 13 amino acids long. V was clipped by 7 bases and J by 0 bases, with 7 bases between them. The CDR3 spells CASTQDSYNEQFF. The CDR3 DNA reads as TGTGCCAGCACACAGGACTCCTACAATGAGCAGTTCTTC.

This rearrangement joins TRBV5-1 to TRBJ1-1; TRBD1 matches 8 bases. Losses at the gene ends were 3 bases for V and 6 bases for J; bases not matched to a gene: 10. This CDR3 region has 15 residues. Looked up from germline, CDR1 is SGHRS and CDR2 is YFSETQ. The CDR3 bases are TGCGCCAGCAGCTGGAATAACAGGGGGGACTCTGAAGCTTTCTTT. Translating it yields CASSWNNRGDSEAFF.

DNA of the CDR3: TGTGCCAGTAGTACACCGGGGGTCGAGCAGTACTTC. Protein sequence: CASSTPGVEQYF. V usage is TRBV19 and J usage is TRBJ2-7; maybe TRBD2 (6 bases). The CDR3 extends over 12 amino acids. Trimming cost V 4 bases and J 6 bases, with 10 bases left between them. CDR1 and CDR2 (germline): LNHDA, SQIVND (reference sequence).

The gene calls are TRBV7-9 and TRBJ2-5; 9 nucleotides line up with TRBD1. The germline gives CDR1 SEHNR, CDR2 FQNEAQ (reference sequence). CDR3 length: 15 residues. The V gene end was trimmed by 5 bases and the J gene end by 5 bases; junction bases not matched to a gene: 9. DNA for the CDR3: TGTGCCAGCAGCCAGGGGGACAGGGAGTCGGAGACCCAGTACTTC. Protein sequence: CASSQGDRESETQYF.

The chain carries TRBV14 and TRBJ1-2; D uncertain. CDR1 SGHDN and CDR2 FVKESK come from the germline V gene. V dropped 0 bases and J dropped 5 bases, with 10 bases sitting between them. The CDR3 has 14 residues. CDR3 in DNA: TGTGCCAGCAGCCAAGATTTGGCAGTGTATGGCTACACCTTC. It specifies CASSQDLAVYGYTF.

This chain connects TRBV5-1 to TRBJ1-1, with D perhaps matching TRBD1 (6 bases). V was shortened by 0 bases and J by 5 bases, with 11 bases between the two germline ends. The CDR3 spans 14 residues. Germline-derived CDR1 and CDR2 are SGHRS and YFSETQ. The CDR3 protein is CASSLGGLLTEAFF. The DNA for the CDR3 is TGCGCCAGCAGCTTGGGGGGGCTCTTGACTGAAGCTTTCTTT.

This clone occurred once. J is TRBJ2-3 and V is TRBV29-1; D is perhaps TRBD1 (6 bases). Trimming cost V 5 bases and J 1 base, with 10 bases left between them. This CDR3 has 13 amino acids. Germline V CDR1 and CDR2: SQVTM, ANQGSEA. CDR3 protein: CSVKQGGTDTQYF. CDR3 nucleotide sequence: TGCAGCGTTAAACAGGGTGGCACAGATACGCAGTATTTT.